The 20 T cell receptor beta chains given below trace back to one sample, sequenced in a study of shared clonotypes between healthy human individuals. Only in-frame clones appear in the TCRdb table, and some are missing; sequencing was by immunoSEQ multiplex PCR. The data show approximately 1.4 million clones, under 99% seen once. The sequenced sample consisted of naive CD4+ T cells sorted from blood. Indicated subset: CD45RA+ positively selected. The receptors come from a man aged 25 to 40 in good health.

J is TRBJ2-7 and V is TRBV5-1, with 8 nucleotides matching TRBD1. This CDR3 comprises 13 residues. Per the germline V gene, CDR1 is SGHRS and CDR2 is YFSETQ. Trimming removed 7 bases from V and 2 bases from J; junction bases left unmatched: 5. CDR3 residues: CASGQDRAYEQYF. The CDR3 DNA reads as TGCGCCAGCGGTCAGGACAGGGCCTACGAGCAGTACTTC.

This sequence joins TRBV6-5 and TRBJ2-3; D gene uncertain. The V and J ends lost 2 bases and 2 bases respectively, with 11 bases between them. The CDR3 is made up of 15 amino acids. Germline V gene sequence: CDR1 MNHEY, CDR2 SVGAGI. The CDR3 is CASSYPRHPTDTQYF. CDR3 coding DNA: TGTGCCAGCAGTTACCCCCGCCACCCCACAGATACGCAGTATTTT.

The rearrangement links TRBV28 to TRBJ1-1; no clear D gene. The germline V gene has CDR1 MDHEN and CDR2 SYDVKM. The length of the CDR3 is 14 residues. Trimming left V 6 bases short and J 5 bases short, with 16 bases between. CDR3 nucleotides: TGTGCCAGCAGAGAAAGACCTGAAGGTACTGAAGCTTTCTTT. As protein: CASRERPEGTEAFF.

CDR3 DNA sequence: TGTGCCAGCACCCCCGGTTATAGCAATCAGCCCCAGCATTTT. Encoded protein: CASTPGYSNQPQHF. The gene calls are TRBV6-6 and TRBJ1-5; D gene unclear. The CDR3 is 14 amino acids. The germline gives CDR1 MNHNY, CDR2 SVGAGI (reference sequence). The V gene lost 7 bases and the J gene lost 0 bases, with 10 bases spanning the gap.

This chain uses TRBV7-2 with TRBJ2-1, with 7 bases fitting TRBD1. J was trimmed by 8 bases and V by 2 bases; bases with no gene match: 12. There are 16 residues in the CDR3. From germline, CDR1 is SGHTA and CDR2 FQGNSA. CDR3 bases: TGTGCCAGCAGCTTAAGTTCCCGAGGGGGCCCCGATGAGCAGTTCTTC. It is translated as CASSLSSRGGPDEQFF.

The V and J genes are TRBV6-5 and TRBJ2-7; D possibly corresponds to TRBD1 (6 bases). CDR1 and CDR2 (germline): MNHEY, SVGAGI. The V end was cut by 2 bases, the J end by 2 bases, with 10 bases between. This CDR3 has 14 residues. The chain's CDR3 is CASSYHRDAYEQYF. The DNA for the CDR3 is TGTGCCAGCAGTTACCACAGGGATGCCTACGAGCAGTACTTC.

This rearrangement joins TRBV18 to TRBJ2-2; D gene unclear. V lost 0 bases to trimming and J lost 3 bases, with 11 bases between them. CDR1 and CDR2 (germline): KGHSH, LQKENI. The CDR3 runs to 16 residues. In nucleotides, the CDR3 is TGTGCCAGCTCACCACCGTCAAGTCGGTACACCGGGGAGCTGTTTTTT. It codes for CASSPPSSRYTGELFF.

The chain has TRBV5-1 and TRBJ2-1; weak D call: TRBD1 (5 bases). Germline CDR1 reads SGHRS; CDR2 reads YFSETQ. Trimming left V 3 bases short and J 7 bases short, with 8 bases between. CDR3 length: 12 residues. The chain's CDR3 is CASSYPGNEQFF. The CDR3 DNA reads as TGCGCCAGCAGCTACCCAGGGAATGAGCAGTTCTTC.

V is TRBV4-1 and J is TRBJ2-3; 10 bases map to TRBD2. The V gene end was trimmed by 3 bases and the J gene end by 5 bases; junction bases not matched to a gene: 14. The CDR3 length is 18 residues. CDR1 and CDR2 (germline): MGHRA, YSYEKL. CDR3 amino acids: CASSQSSGRANGKDTQYF. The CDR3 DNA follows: TGCGCCAGCAGCCAGTCGAGCGGGAGGGCTAACGGTAAAGATACGCAGTATTTT.

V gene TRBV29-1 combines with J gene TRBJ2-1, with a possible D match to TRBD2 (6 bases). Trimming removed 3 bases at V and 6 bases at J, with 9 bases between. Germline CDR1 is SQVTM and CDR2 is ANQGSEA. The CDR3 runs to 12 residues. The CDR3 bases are TGCAGCGTTGATGGACTAAGCAATGAGCAGTTCTTC. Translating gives CSVDGLSNEQFF.

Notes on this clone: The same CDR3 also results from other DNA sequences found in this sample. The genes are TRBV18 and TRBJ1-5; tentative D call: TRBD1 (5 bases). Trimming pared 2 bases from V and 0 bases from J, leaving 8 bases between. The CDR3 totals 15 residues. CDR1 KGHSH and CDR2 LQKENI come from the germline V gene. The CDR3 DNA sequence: TGTGCCAGCTCACCATCAGGGAATAGCAATCAGCCCCAGCATTTT. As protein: CASSPSGNSNQPQHF. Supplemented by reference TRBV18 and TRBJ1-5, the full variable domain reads NAGVMQNPRHLVRRRGQEARLRCSPMKGHSHVYWYRQLPEEGLKFMVYLQKENIIDESGMPKERFSAEFPKEGPSILRIQQVVRGDSAAYFCASSPSGNSNQPQHFGDGTRLSIL.

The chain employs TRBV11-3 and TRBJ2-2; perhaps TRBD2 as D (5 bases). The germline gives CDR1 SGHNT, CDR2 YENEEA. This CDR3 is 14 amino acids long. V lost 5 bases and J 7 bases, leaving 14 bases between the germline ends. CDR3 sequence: CASSVSSGFGELFF. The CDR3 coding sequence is TGTGCCAGCAGCGTATCTTCGGGATTCGGGGAGCTGTTTTTT.

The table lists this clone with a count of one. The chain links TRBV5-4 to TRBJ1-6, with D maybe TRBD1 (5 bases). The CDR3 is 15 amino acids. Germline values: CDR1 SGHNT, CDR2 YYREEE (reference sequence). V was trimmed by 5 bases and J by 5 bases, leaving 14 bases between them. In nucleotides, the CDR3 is TGTGCCAGCAGTCTGCGGGGAGGGGATAATTCACCCCTCCACTTT. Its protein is CASSLRGGDNSPLHF.

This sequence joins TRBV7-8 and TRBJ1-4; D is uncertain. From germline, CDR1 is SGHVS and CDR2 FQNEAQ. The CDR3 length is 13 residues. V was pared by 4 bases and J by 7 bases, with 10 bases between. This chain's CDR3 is CASSSPLGEKLFF. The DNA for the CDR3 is TGTGCCAGCAGCTCGCCTTTAGGTGAAAAACTGTTTTTT.

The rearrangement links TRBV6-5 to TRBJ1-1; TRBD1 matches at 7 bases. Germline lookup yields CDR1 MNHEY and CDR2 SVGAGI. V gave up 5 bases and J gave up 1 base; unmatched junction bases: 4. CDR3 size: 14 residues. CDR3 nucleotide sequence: TGTGCCAGCAGTCGGGACAGACAGAACACTGAAGCTTTCTTT. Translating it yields CASSRDRQNTEAFF.

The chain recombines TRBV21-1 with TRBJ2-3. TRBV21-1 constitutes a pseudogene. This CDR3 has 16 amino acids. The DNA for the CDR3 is TGTGCCAGCAGCACTGTGGGGGAGTTGGCCACAGATACGCAGTATTTT. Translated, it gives CASSTVGELATDTQYF.

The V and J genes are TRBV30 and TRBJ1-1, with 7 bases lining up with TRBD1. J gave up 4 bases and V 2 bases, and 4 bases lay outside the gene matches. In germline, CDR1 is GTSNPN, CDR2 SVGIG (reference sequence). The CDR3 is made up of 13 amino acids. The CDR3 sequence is CAWSYRGGTEAFF. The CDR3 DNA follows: TGTGCCTGGAGTTACAGGGGTGGCACTGAAGCTTTCTTT.

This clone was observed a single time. DNA for the CDR3: TGTGCCAGCTCACTGACCGCTAGCGGACTAGTCTCCTACGAGCAGTACTTC. Residues: CASSLTASGLVSYEQYF. The gene calls are TRBV18 and TRBJ2-7; 7 bases align to TRBD2. Germline V gene data show CDR1 as KGHSH and CDR2 as LQKENI. The CDR3 is 17 residues long. J lost 0 bases, V lost 4 bases, and 12 bases had no gene match.

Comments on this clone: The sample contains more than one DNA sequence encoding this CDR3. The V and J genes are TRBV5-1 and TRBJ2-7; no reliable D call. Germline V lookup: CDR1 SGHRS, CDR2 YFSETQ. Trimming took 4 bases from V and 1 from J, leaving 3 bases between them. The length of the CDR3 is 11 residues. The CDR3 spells CASSRSYEQYF. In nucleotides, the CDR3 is TGCGCCAGCAGCAGATCCTACGAGCAGTACTTC.

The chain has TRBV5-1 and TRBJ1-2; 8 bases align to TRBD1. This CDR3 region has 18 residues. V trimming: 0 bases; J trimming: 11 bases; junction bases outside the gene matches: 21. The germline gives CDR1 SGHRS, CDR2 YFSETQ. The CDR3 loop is CASSLVRPGTGGEGPYTF. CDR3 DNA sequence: TGCGCCAGCAGCTTGGTACGTCCCGGGACAGGCGGCGAGGGCCCTTACACCTTC.